Below, one TCR beta chain is given with its context. Its antigen is as yet unknown. TCRdb keeps only in-frame clones here, not all; method: immunoSEQ multiplex PCR. The table includes 150,000 to 200,000 clones, about 93% detected once. Germline values: CDR1 MDHEN, CDR2 SYDVKM. This CDR3 spans 14 amino acids. The V end lost 6 bases, the J end lost 0 bases, and 8 bases lay between the germline ends. The sample comes from a study of shared clonotypes between healthy human individuals. Study-wide results and limits: Generally, estimated richness proved larger in naive subsets than it did in memory subsets. Naive CD4 clonotypes were shared across several donors at approximately 5.3%. The authors sampled blood alone, and tissue repertoires likely differ.

Donors included only healthy HIV-negative adults lacking recent acute infections or vaccinations. V gene TRBV28 combines with J gene TRBJ2-2; D perhaps matches TRBD1 (6 bases). The TCR originated in a woman aged 25-40 years in good health. The specimen was naive CD4+ T cells sorted from blood. The subset was: CD45RA+ positively selected. The CDR3 DNA is TGTGCCAGCAGAAGGACAGCGAACACCGGGGAGCTGTTTTTT. Protein: CASRRTANTGELFF.